One and the same sample provided the 23 T cell receptor beta chains below, sequenced in a study of T cells expressing NK-cell markers. Following a re-call of the 5' RACE reads, TCRdb has one entry per CDR3 protein and lacks DNA. This sample's table has roughly 180,000 distinct CDR3 sequences. Sequenced: blood T cells: a sorted CD56 or NKG2C T cell subset, CD4+ or CD8+ T cells, or bulk PBMC T cells (not recorded which). The receptors stem from a woman aged 18 to 75 in good health.

The V gene is TRBV7-8, the J gene TRBJ1-5; the D gene TCRdb calls, TRBD1, cannot be checked with no DNA. The germline CDR1 and CDR2 sequences are SGHVS and FQNEAQ. There are 12 residues in the CDR3. The CDR3: CASSPPQGPQHF.

CDR3 sequence: CASSLLNHWGMNTEAFF. The chain employs TRBV12-3 or TRBV12-4 and TRBJ1-1. The CDR3 totals 17 residues.

The V call is TRBV14, the J call TRBJ2-1; checking the TCRdb D call of TRBD2 is not possible without DNA. The CDR3 spans 18 residues. Germline loops: CDR1 SGHDN, CDR2 FVKESK. CDR3 sequence reads: CASSQDGAAEVTYNEQFF.

J is TRBJ2-2 and V is TRBV27; TCRdb's assignment of TRBD2 cannot be checked, as there is no DNA. CDR1 MNHEY and CDR2 SMNVEV come from the germline V gene (reference sequence). The CDR3 spans 14 residues. Here the CDR3 reads CASGRRGWGGELFF.

The CDR3 loop is CSVGTSGPRSRYF. The V gene is TRBV29-1, the J gene TRBJ2-3; the D gene TCRdb calls, TRBD2, cannot be checked with no DNA. Germline values: CDR1 SQVTM, CDR2 ANQGSEA. The CDR3 totals 13 residues.

The genes are TRBV28 and TRBJ2-7; the TCRdb call, TRBD1, lacks DNA for checking. Germline V gene sequence: CDR1 MDHEN, CDR2 SYDVKM. This CDR3 has 14 residues. The CDR3 here is CASSFGLNPREQYF. The full variable domain, its missing parts supplied by reference TRBV28 and TRBJ2-7, is DVKVTQSSRYLVKRTGEKVFLECVQDMDHENMFWYRQDPGLGLRLIYFSYDVKMKEKGDIPEGYSVSREKKERFSLILESASTNQTSMYLCASSFGLNPREQYFGPGTRLTVT.

The V and J genes are TRBV12-3 or TRBV12-4 and TRBJ2-1; as DNA is missing, the TRBD2 call by TCRdb cannot be tested. The CDR3 extends over 16 amino acids. The CDR3 here is CASSFTGGITYNEQFF.

The chain combines TRBV12-3 or TRBV12-4 with TRBJ2-2. This CDR3 has 12 residues. This chain's CDR3 is CASTFSGGELFF.

V and J are TRBV5-1 and TRBJ2-3. The CDR3 length is 12 residues. Germline V CDR1 and CDR2: SGHRS, YFSETQ. CDR3 sequence: CASSTDRDTQYF.

The CDR3 is CASRGDYNSPLHF. The chain links TRBV5-1 to TRBJ1-6; TCRdb picks TRBD1, but there is no DNA to check that call. Germline values: CDR1 SGHRS, CDR2 YFSETQ. The CDR3 contains 13 residues.

This chain connects TRBV20-1 to TRBJ2-5. The CDR3 is 15 residues long. Germline values: CDR1 DFQATT, CDR2 SNEGSKA (reference sequence). The CDR3 sequence: CSARPTLANQETQYF.

V gene TRBV7-8 combines with J gene TRBJ2-1; TCRdb returns TRBD1, unconfirmable since there is no DNA. The CDR3 extends over 15 amino acids. Germline V gene data show CDR1 as SGHVS and CDR2 as FQNEAQ. The CDR3 here is CASSSGQGTYNEQFF.

The chain joins TRBV5-6 to TRBJ2-1; without DNA, the TCRdb call of TRBD1 cannot be checked. CDR1 is SGHDT, CDR2 YYEEEE, per germline. CDR3 size: 15 residues. The CDR3 reads CASSVSGTAYNEQFF.

This chain connects TRBV5-1 to TRBJ2-7; TCRdb reports TRBD1, a call that lacks DNA to check it against. In germline, CDR1 is SGHRS, CDR2 YFSETQ. The CDR3 runs 13 residues. CDR3 region: CASSSGQIYEQYF.

The V gene is TRBV5-1, the J gene TRBJ2-7. The germline CDR1 and CDR2 sequences are SGHRS and YFSETQ. The CDR3 consists of 14 residues. CDR3 residues: CASSKDPSSYEQYF.

The V and J genes are TRBV5-1 and TRBJ2-2; TCRdb picks TRBD1, but there is no DNA to check that call. The length of the CDR3 is 14 residues. Germline lookup yields CDR1 SGHRS and CDR2 YFSETQ. The CDR3 is CASSLLEGAGELFF. Based on the CDR3 plus reference TRBV5-1 and TRBJ2-2, the full variable domain is KAGVTQTPRYLIKTRGQQVTLSCSPISGHRSVSWYQQTPGQGLQFLFEYFSETQRNKGNFPGRFSGRQFSNSRSEMNVSTLELGDSALYLCASSLLEGAGELFFGEGSRLTVL.

The chain joins TRBV27 to TRBJ1-6; TCRdb designates TRBD1, a call that cannot be tested without DNA. The CDR3 totals 15 residues. Germline CDR1 and CDR2: MNHEY and SMNVEV (reference sequence). The CDR3 here is CASRGDKSGNSPLHF.

The chain links TRBV27 to TRBJ2-2; TCRdb returns TRBD2, unconfirmable since there is no DNA. Looked up from germline, CDR1 is MNHEY and CDR2 is SMNVEV (reference sequence). The CDR3 consists of 17 residues. CDR3 in amino acids: CASTLMGTSGNIGELFF.

The chain has TRBV11-2 and TRBJ2-5; with no DNA, the TCRdb D assignment of TRBD1 cannot be verified. The V gene's germline CDR1 is SGHAT and CDR2 FQNNGV. The CDR3 length is 17 residues. CDR3 in amino acids: CASSLTHSRGGQETQYF. Supplemented by reference TRBV11-2 and TRBJ2-5, the full variable domain reads EAGVAQSPRYKIIEKRQSVAFWCNPISGHATLYWYQQILGQGPKLLIQFQNNGVVDDSQLPKDRFSAERLKGVDSTLKIQPAKLEDSAVYLCASSLTHSRGGQETQYFGPGTRLLVL.

V usage is TRBV5-1 and J usage is TRBJ2-1. Per the germline V gene, CDR1 is SGHRS and CDR2 is YFSETQ. This CDR3 spans 15 amino acids. Here the CDR3 reads CASSLLLAPYNEQFF. The full variable domain, rest sourced from reference TRBV5-1 and TRBJ2-1, is KAGVTQTPRYLIKTRGQQVTLSCSPISGHRSVSWYQQTPGQGLQFLFEYFSETQRNKGNFPGRFSGRQFSNSRSEMNVSTLELGDSALYLCASSLLLAPYNEQFFGPGTRLTVL.

The chain employs TRBV25-1 and TRBJ2-1; the D gene TCRdb calls, TRBD2, cannot be checked with no DNA. The CDR3 extends over 15 amino acids. Looked up from germline, CDR1 is MGHDK and CDR2 is SYGVNS. CDR3 residues: CASSETSGAYNEQFF. Full variable domain (missing parts from reference TRBV25-1 and TRBJ2-1): EADIYQTPRYLVIGTGKKITLECSQTMGHDKMYWYQQDPGMELHLIHYSYGVNSTEKGDLSSESTVSRIRTEHFPLTLESARPSHTSQYLCASSETSGAYNEQFFGPGTRLTVL.

The chain carries TRBV12-3 or TRBV12-4 and TRBJ2-2; TCRdb selects TRBD2, and the lack of DNA leaves this call unchecked. This CDR3 is built from 16 residues. The chain's CDR3 is CASSPGVAGGPGELFF.

The V and J genes are TRBV5-1 and TRBJ1-6; checking the TCRdb D call of TRBD1 is not possible without DNA. Germline V gene lookup returns CDR1 SGHRS and CDR2 YFSETQ. CDR3 length equals 14 residues. This chain's CDR3 is CASSEGQGGSPLHF.